Listed below are T cell receptor beta chains from one sample, sequenced in a study of graft-versus-host responses after intestinal transplantation. Which antigens these TCRs recognize remains unknown. Libraries were prepared by immunoSEQ multiplex PCR; TCRdb keeps only in-frame clonotypes and omits some of them. This sample has tens of thousands of clones, with over 85% found just once. The sample was unstimulated CD4+ T cells sorted from spleen or lymph node cells, taken before intestinal transplant. These receptors originate from a human donor who received an intestinal transplant. The CDR3 runs from the conserved cysteine through the conserved F or W. Only some rows state a clone size, as once, few, many or a class for expanded clones.

clone_size cdr3_length v_call cdr3_aa
. 19 TRBV5-1 CASSLVRLWTSRGLGEQFF
. 13 TRBV14 CASSQDRLGGYTF
. 15 TRBV6-5 CASSLRTGRLREQYF
. 11 TRBV20-1 CSARDGGIQYF
. 16 TRBV5-1 CASSFWGQAGNSPLHF
. 16 TRBV7-9 CASSHGQGDSNQPQHF
once 11 TRBV30 CAWRPSYGYTF
. 15 TRBV9 CASSVAGDRGNEQYF
few 12 TRBV6-1 CASSEGGVGYTF
. 13 TRBV19 CASSMGKDQPQHF
. 16 TRBV4-1 CASNGGVTSGRDEQFF
. 10 TRBV20-1 CSARDREQFF
. 14 TRBV28 CASSFHRGMSGYTF
. 17 TRBV9 CASSVGLAGGPAYEQYF
. 12 TRBV6-5 CASSYANSPLHF
. 17 TRBV5-8 CASSSGVGGPPNEKLFF
once 14 TRBV11-3 CASSLGGGNYGYTF
once 12 TRBV7-9 CASSPDRQKLFF
. 14 TRBV5-4 CASSFLPTAGEQYF
. 18 TRBV15 CATSRGRTSRASTDTQYF
. 15 TRBV6-1 CASSPSRDRGETQYF
. 15 TRBV6-5 CASRAGVWGNSPLHF
. 14 TRBV11-2 CASSSGTSWYEQYF
. 14 TRBV2 CASSEWGNNQPQHF
. 13 TRBV2 CASSADRLDTQYF
. 13 TRBV5-1 CASSQQGNTEAFF
. 14 TRBV29-1 CSVVSGDMNTEAFF
once 14 TRBV7-3 CASSLGTGEETQYF
once 12 TRBV10-2 CASSEANTEAFF
. 14 TRBV25-1 CASSATGENQPQHF
few 14 TRBV6-5 CASSDPRTAYGYTF
. 16 TRBV5-4 CASSSGLAGGADEQFF
. 15 TRBV11-1 CASSLPGQLNTEAFF
once 13 TRBV10-2 CASSPTGIYEQYF
. 16 TRBV11-3 CASSLGKFGGGNEQFF
. 16 TRBV27 CASSLGGFSSGNTIYF
once 16 TRBV27 CASSSVKAAQWETQYF
. 15 TRBV7-9 CASSLGLSGGYEQYF
. 16 TRBV6-5 CASSYRGSSGANVLTF